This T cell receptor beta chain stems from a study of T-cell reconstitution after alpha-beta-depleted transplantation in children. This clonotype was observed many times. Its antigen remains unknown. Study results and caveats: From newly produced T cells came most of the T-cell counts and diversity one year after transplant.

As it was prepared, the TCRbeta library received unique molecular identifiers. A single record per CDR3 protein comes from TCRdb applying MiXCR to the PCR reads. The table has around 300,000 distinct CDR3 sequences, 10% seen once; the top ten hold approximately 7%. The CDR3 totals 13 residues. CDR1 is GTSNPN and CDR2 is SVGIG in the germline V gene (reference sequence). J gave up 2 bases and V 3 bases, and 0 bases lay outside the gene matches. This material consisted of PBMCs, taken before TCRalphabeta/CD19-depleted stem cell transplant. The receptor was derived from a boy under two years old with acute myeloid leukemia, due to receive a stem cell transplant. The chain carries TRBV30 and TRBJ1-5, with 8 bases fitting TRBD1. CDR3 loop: CAWRTGGNQPQHF. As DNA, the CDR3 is TGTGCCTGGAGGACAGGGGGCAATCAGCCCCAGCATTTT.